This T cell receptor beta chain was sequenced for a study of shared clonotypes between healthy human individuals. About the research overall: The donors, two women and a few men, were aged 18 to 49. CD4 naive and memory got three plates each, CD8 naive two, CD8 memory one. Study results and limitations: Some clonotypes were shared by all four sorted-subset donors, while others were not shared. The non-shared ones had lower generation probabilities than the shared ones. Naive subsets tended to show greater estimated richness than memory subsets.

Notes on this clone: Its cognate antigen is unknown.

Germline V gene sequence: CDR1 MNHNY, CDR2 SVGAGI (reference sequence). V lost 10 bases to trimming and J lost 8 bases, with 14 bases between them. The CDR3 covers 11 residues. TCRdb's table, derived via immunoSEQ multiplex PCR, lists solely in-frame clones and lacks some. The repertoire holds roughly 1,100,000 clones, with about 75% as singletons. This receptor was obtained from a man aged 18 to 29 in good health. V is TRBV6-6 and J is TRBJ1-1, with unresolved D. The sequencing sample was made of memory CD4+ T cells sorted from blood. The subset here: CD45RA-negative fraction. The DNA of the CDR3 is TGTGCCATGACCGACGCCAGGGAAGCTTTCTTT. Translating gives CAMTDAREAFF.